This T cell receptor (beta chain) was sequenced in a study of blood T cell repertoires in COVID-19. Looking at the study overall: The United States, Italy and Spain supplied acute and convalescent COVID-19 samples.

Repertoires were generated with immunoSEQ multiplex PCR, while TCRdb's copy carries only in-frame clones and drops some. This sample has 300,000 to 450,000 clones, with roughly nine tenths found just once. All enrollees were roughly 18 to 90 years old and from roughly 22 US areas. Each participant's cohort was designated according to participant-reported clinical history. Two negative PCRs, clearance, or symptom resolution characterized the recovered Cohort 3 donors. The receptor comes from a woman in her twenties or thirties who had recovered from COVID-19. Sequencing was carried out using PBMCs or T cells enriched from blood (not recorded which).

CDR3 nucleotide sequence: TGCGCCAGCAGCCCTCGGAGCTCTAGCACAGATACGCAGTATTTT. This encodes CASSPRSSSTDTQYF. The V gene is TRBV4-3, the J gene TRBJ2-3; D call uncertain. Germline V gene lookup returns CDR1 LGHNA and CDR2 YSLEER. CDR3 length equals 15 residues. V lost 4 bases to trimming and J lost 0 bases, with 11 bases between them.